Here is one T cell receptor beta chain with its context. A second about 6 to 12 cycle PCR used barcoded and J-beta primers. A 12-random-nucleotide template-switch adaptor tagged each cDNA molecule. MiXCR, applied by TCRdb to the 5' RACE reads, yields one record per CDR3 protein. The profile shows hundreds of thousands of distinct CDR3 sequences, around 24% of them singletons. The germline V gene encodes CDR1 LGHDT and CDR2 YNNKEL (reference sequence). V trimming: 7 bases; J trimming: 0 bases; junction bases outside the gene matches: 14. The CDR3 spans 18 residues. This sample is drawn from a study of blood T cells in healthy people across ages. These data were also filed under a second study, of T cells of mothers and their children.

The chain carries TRBV3-1 and TRBJ2-5, with 10 bases that match TRBD2. The sequencing sample was made of blood. The TCR sequence derives from a boy aged 10-17 years in good health. The CDR3 sequence is CASISSLAAGGYQETQYF. CDR3 sequence (DNA): TGTGCCAGCATCAGCAGCTTGGCAGCGGGGGGGTACCAAGAGACCCAGTACTTC.